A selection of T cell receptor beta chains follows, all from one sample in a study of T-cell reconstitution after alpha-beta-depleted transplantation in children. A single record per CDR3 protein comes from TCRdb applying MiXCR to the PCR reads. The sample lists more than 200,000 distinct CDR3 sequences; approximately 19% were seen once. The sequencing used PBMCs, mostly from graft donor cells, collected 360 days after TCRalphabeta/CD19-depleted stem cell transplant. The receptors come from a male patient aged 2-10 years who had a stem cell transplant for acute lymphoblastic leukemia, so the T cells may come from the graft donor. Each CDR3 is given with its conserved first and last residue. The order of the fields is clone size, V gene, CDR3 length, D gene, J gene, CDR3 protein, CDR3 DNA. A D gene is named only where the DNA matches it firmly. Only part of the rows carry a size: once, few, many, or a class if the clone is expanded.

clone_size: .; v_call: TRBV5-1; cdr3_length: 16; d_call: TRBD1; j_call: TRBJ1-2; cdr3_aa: CASSSGTGGYNYGYTF; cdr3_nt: TGCGCCAGCAGCTCCGGGACAGGCGGATATAACTATGGCTACACCTTC
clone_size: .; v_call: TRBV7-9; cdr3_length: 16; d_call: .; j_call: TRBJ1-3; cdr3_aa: CASSLLGRSSGNTIYF; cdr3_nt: TGTGCCAGCAGCCTACTTGGACGCAGCTCTGGAAACACCATATATTTT
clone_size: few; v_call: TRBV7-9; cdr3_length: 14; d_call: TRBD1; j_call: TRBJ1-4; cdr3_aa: CASSPPGGEEKLFF; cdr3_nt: TGTGCCAGCAGCCCGCCAGGGGGAGAGGAAAAACTGTTTTTT
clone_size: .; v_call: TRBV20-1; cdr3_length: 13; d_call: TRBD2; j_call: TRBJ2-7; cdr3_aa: CSALTSGGYEQYF; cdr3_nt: TGCAGTGCTCTTACTAGCGGGGGATACGAGCAGTACTTC
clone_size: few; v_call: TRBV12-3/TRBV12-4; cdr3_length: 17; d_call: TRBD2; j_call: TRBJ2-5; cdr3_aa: CASSSWHLAGGQETQYF; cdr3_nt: TGTGCCAGCAGTTCATGGCACCTGGCGGGGGGGCAAGAGACCCAGTACTTC
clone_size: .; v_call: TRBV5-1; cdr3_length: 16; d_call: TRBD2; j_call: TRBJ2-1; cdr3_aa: CASSLFGGGAYNEQFF; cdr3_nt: TGCGCCAGCAGCTTGTTCGGCGGGGGGGCCTACAATGAGCAGTTCTTC
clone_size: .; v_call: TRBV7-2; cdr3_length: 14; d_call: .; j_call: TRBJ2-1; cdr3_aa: CASSSGGNYNEQFF; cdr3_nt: TGTGCCAGCAGCTCTGGAGGGAACTACAATGAGCAGTTCTTC
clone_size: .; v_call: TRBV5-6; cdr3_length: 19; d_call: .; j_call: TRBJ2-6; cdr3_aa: CASSLERHNRMVGANVLTF; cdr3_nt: TGTGCCAGCAGCTTGGAGCGGCACAATAGAATGGTTGGGGCCAACGTCCTGACTTTC
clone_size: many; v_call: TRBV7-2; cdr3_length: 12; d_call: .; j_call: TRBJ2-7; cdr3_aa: CASSFQGSEQYF; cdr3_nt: TGTGCCAGCAGCTTTCAGGGAAGCGAGCAGTACTTC
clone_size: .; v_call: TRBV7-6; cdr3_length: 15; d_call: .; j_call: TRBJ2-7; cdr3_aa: CASSLEQAPAYEQYF; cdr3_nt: TGTGCCAGCAGCTTAGAACAGGCTCCCGCCTACGAGCAGTACTTC
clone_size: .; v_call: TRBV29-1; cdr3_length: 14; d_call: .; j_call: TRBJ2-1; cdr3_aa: CSVSPGHPYNEQFF; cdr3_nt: TGCAGCGTCTCACCGGGACACCCATACAATGAGCAGTTCTTC
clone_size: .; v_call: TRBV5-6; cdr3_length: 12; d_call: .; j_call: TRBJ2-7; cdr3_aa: CASSPNRGEQYF; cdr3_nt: TGTGCCAGCAGCCCAAACCGCGGGGAGCAGTACTTC
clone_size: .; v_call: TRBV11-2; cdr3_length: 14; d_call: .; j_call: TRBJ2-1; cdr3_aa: CASSPLPLGDEQFF; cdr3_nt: TGTGCCAGCAGCCCCCTCCCACTAGGCGATGAGCAGTTCTTC
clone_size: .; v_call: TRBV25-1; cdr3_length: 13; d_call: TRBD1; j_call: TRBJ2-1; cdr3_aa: CASLSDPGQGMFF; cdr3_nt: TGTGCCAGCCTCAGTGACCCCGGACAGGGAATGTTCTTC
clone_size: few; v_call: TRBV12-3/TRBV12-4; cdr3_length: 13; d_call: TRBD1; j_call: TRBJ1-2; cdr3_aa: CASRGQGNGGYTF; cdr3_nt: TGTGCCAGCAGGGGACAGGGGAATGGTGGCTACACCTTC
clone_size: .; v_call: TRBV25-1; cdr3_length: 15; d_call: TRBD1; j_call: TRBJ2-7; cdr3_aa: CASSDIQDRGREQYF; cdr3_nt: TGTGCCAGCAGTGATATCCAGGACAGGGGGAGGGAGCAGTACTTC
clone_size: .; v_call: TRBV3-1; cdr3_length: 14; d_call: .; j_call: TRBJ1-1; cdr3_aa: CASSPQAGAGEAFF; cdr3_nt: TGTGCCAGCAGCCCTCAAGCAGGGGCTGGTGAAGCTTTCTTT
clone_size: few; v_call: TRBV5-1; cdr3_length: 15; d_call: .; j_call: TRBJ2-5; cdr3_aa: CASSPYHLSPETQYF; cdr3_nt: TGCGCCAGCAGCCCCTACCATCTAAGTCCAGAGACCCAGTACTTC
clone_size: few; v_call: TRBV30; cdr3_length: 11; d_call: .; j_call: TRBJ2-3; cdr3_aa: CAWSVKDTQYF; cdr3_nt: TGTGCCTGGAGTGTAAAAGATACGCAGTATTTT
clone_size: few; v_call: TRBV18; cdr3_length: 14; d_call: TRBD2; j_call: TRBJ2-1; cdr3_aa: CASSKSGGNNEQFF; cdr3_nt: TGTGCCAGCTCAAAAAGCGGGGGGAACAATGAGCAGTTCTTC
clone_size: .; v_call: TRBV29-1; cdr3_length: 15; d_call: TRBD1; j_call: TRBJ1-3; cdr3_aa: CSVEAGTGTGNTIYF; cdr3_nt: TGCAGCGTTGAAGCCGGGACAGGGACTGGAAACACCATATATTTT
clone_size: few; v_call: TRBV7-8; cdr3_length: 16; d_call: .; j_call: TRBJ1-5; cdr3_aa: CASSLLGRTINQPQHF; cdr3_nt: TGTGCCAGCAGCTTATTGGGACGGACCATTAATCAGCCCCAGCATTTT
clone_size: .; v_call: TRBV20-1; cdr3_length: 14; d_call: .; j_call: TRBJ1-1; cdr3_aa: CSARLLLGGTEAFF; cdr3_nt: TGCAGTGCTAGACTTCTTCTTGGGGGCACTGAAGCTTTCTTT
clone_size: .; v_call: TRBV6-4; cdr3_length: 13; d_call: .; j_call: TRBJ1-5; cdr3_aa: CASSDSLSSPQHF; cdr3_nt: TGTGCCAGCAGTGACTCGCTATCATCGCCCCAGCATTTT
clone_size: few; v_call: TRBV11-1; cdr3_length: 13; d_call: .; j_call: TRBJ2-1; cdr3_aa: CASSLEAEEEQFF; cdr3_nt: TGTGCCAGCAGCTTAGAAGCAGAGGAAGAGCAGTTCTTC
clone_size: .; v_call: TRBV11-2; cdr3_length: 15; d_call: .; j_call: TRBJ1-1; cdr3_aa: CASSHLTVLNTEAFF; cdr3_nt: TGTGCCAGCAGCCATTTGACAGTCTTGAACACTGAAGCTTTCTTT
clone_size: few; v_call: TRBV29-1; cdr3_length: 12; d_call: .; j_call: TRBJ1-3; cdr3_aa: CSVGYSGNTIYF; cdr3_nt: TGCAGCGTTGGCTATTCTGGAAACACCATATATTTT
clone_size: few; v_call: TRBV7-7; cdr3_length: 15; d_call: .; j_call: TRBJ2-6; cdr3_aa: CASSLGADGANVLTF; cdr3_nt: TGTGCCAGCAGCTTAGGAGCCGACGGGGCCAACGTCCTGACTTTC
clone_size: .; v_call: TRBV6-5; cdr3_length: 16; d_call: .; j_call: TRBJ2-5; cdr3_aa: CASSSDAGLGGETQYF; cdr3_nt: TGTGCCAGCAGTTCCGATGCGGGGCTGGGCGGGGAGACCCAGTACTTC
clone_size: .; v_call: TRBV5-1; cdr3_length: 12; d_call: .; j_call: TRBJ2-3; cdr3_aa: CASSLAGNTQYF; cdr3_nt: TGCGCCAGCAGCTTGGCGGGGAATACGCAGTATTTT
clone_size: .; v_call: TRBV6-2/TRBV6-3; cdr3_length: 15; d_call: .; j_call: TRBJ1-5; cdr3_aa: CASSYSRTANQPQHF; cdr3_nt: TGTGCCAGCAGTTACTCCAGGACAGCCAATCAGCCCCAGCATTTT
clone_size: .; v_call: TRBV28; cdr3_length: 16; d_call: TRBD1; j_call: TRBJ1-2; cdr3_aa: CASSIHGTGARGGYTF; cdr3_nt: TGTGCCAGCAGTATTCACGGGACAGGGGCCAGGGGAGGCTACACCTTC
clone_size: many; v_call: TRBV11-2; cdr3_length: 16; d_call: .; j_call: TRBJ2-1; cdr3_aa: CASRSHALNYGNEQFF; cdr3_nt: TGTGCCAGCAGATCACACGCTCTCAATTACGGCAATGAGCAGTTCTTC
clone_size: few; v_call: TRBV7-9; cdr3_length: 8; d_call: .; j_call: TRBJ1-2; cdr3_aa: CASSLYTF; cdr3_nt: TGTGCCAGCAGCCTATACACCTTC
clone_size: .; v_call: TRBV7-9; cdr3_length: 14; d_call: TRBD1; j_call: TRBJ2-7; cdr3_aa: CASSPRDSRNEQYF; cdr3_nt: TGTGCCAGCAGCCCCCGGGACAGTAGGAACGAGCAGTACTTC
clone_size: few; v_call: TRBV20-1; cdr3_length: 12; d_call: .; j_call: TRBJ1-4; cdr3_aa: CSARTTSEKLFF; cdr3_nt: TGCAGTGCTAGAACAACTTCTGAAAAACTGTTTTTT
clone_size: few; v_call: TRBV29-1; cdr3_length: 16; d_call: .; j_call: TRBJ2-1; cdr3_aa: CSVGGPQEGLYNEQFF; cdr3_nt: TGCAGCGTTGGAGGACCTCAGGAGGGCCTCTACAATGAGCAGTTCTTC
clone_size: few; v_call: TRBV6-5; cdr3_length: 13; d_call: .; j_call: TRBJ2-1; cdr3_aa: CASSYSRGNEQFF; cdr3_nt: TGTGCCAGCAGTTACTCCCGGGGGAATGAGCAGTTCTTC
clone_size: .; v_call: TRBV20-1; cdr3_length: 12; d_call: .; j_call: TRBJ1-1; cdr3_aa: CSARVGGLQAFF; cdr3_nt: TGCAGTGCTAGAGTTGGGGGACTGCAAGCTTTCTTT
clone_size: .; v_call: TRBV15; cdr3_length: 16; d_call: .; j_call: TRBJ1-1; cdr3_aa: CATSRDLPGRNTEAFF; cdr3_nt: TGTGCCACCAGCAGAGATCTTCCAGGGCGGAACACTGAAGCTTTCTTT
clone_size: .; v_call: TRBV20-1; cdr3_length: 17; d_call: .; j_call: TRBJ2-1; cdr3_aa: CCARDPQTGEGYNEQFF; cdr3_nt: TGCTGTGCTAGAGATCCCCAGACAGGGGAGGGATACAATGAGCAGTTCTTC
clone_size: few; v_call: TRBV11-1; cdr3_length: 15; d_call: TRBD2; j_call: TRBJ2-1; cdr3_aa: CASSLAGAPSNEQFF; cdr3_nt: TGTGCCAGCAGCCTAGCGGGGGCCCCCAGCAATGAGCAGTTCTTC
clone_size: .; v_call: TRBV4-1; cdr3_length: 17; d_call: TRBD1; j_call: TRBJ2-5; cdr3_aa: CASSQELWGQGQETQYF; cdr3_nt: TGCGCCAGCAGCCAAGAGTTATGGGGACAGGGACAAGAGACCCAGTACTTC
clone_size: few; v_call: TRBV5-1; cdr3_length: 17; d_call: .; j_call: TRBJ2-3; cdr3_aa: CASSSTKTASRTDTQYF; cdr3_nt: TGCGCCAGCAGCTCCACAAAAACAGCTTCCCGCACAGATACGCAGTATTTT
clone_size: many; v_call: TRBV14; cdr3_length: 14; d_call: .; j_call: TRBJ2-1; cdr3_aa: CASSRGMVYNEQFF; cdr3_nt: TGTGCCAGCAGCCGCGGAATGGTCTACAATGAGCAGTTCTTC
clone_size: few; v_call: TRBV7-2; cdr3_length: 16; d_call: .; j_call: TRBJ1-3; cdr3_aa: CASSLLQGWSGNTIYF; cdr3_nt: TGTGCCAGCAGCTTATTACAGGGTTGGAGTGGAAACACCATATATTTT
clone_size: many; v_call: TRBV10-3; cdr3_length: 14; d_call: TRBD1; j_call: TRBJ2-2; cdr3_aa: CATKTGQGTGELFF; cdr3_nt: TGTGCCACCAAGACAGGGCAAGGCACCGGGGAGCTGTTTTTT
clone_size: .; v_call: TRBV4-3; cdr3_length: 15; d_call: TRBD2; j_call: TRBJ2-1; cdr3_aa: CASSHRLAPDNEQFF; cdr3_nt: TGCGCCAGCAGCCATCGACTAGCCCCAGACAATGAGCAGTTCTTC
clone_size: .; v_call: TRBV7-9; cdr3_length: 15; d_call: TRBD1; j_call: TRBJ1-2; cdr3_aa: CASSFGPGGDYGYTF; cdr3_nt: TGTGCCAGCAGCTTCGGTCCAGGGGGGGACTATGGCTACACCTTC
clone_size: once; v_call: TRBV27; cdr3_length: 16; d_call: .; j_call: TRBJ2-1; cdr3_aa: CASSEAPLSDYNEQFF; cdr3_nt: TGTGCCAGCAGCGAAGCCCCCCTGTCGGACTACAATGAGCAGTTCTTC
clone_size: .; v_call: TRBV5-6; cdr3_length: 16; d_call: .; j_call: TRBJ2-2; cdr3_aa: CASSLALASNTGELFF; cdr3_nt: TGTGCCAGCAGCTTGGCTCTCGCTAGTAACACCGGGGAGCTGTTTTTT
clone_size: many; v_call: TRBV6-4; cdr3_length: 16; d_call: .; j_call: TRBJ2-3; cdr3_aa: CASSGAEGAGTDTQYF; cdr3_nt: TGTGCCAGCAGTGGGGCGGAAGGGGCCGGCACAGATACGCAGTATTTT
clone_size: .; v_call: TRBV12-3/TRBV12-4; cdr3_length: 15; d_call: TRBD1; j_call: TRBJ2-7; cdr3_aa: CASSSPTGAAYEQYF; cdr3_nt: TGTGCCAGCAGTTCACCGACAGGGGCCGCCTACGAGCAGTACTTC
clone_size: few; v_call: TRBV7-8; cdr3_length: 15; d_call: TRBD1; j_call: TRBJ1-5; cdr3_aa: CASSRDRGPNQPQHF; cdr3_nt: TGTGCCAGCAGCCGCGACAGGGGACCGAATCAGCCCCAGCATTTT